Listed below are T cell receptor beta chains from one sample, sequenced in a study of CD8 T cells in Susac syndrome. TCRdb analysed the immunoSEQ multiplex PCR reads with MiXCR anew, one entry per CDR3 protein. The data hold about 200,000 distinct CDR3 sequences, with roughly 92% observed a single time. The sequencing sample was made of CD4+ T cells from PBMCs. These receptors originate from a human donor in good health. Both conserved end residues are part of each CDR3. D genes are given only for firm matches. A row's size may be missing; if present it is once, few, many or a size class.

size	D	V	J	CDR3	DNA
NA	NA	TRBV29-1	TRBJ1-1	CSVEGGGLTEAFF	TGCAGCGTTGAGGGCGGGGGGCTGACTGAAGCTTTCTTT
NA	NA	TRBV7-6	TRBJ2-3	CASSGTGSWGDTQYF	TGTGCCAGCAGCGGCACGGGGTCTTGGGGTGATACGCAGTATTTT
NA	TRBD1	TRBV27	TRBJ1-5	CASRETGEVRQPQHF	TGTGCCAGCAGGGAGACAGGGGAAGTCCGGCAGCCCCAGCATTTT
once	TRBD2	TRBV20-1	TRBJ2-1	CSARGGSGGSSYNEQFF	TGCAGTGCTAGAGGTGGTAGTGGCGGGAGCTCCTACAATGAGCAGTTCTTC
NA	NA	TRBV6-1	TRBJ2-5	CASSERDLYQETQYF	TGTGCCAGCAGTGAACGGGACCTGTACCAAGAGACCCAGTACTTC
once	NA	TRBV19	TRBJ1-5	CASKGESNQPQHF	TGTGCCAGTAAGGGGGAAAGCAATCAGCCCCAGCATTTT
NA	NA	TRBV6-5	TRBJ1-1	CASFSPGQYRAFF	TGTGCCAGCTTTTCCCCCGGGCAGTATCGAGCTTTCTTT
NA	NA	TRBV3-1	TRBJ1-2	CASSPGQYGYTF	TGTGCCAGCAGCCCAGGACAGTATGGCTACACCTTC
NA	TRBD1	TRBV5-1	TRBJ1-2	CASSSGGYSGYTF	TGCGCCAGCAGCTCAGGGGGTTATAGTGGCTACACCTTC
NA	TRBD1	TRBV2	TRBJ2-1	CASSERQGMDEQFF	TGTGCCAGCAGTGAGCGACAGGGTATGGATGAGCAGTTCTTC
NA	TRBD1	TRBV10-3	TRBJ2-2	CATRDRDRGDTGELFF	TGTGCCACCAGGGATCGGGACAGGGGTGACACCGGGGAGCTGTTTTTT
NA	NA	TRBV27	TRBJ1-1	CASSTYGTSTEAFF	TGTGCCAGCAGTACCTACGGGACATCCACTGAAGCTTTCTTT
NA	NA	TRBV20-1	TRBJ1-2	CSAPRVSYGYTF	TGCAGTGCTCCCAGAGTGAGCTATGGCTACACCTTC
NA	TRBD1	TRBV5-4	TRBJ1-2	CASSSSGQGPYGYTF	TGTGCCAGCAGCTCCTCGGGACAGGGCCCCTATGGCTACACCTTC
NA	NA	TRBV12-3/TRBV12-4	TRBJ1-6	CATSFGQNNSPLHF	TGTGCCACCAGTTTTGGACAGAATAATTCACCCCTCCACTTT
NA	NA	TRBV4-2	TRBJ1-1	CASSQDGTTEAFF	TGTGCCAGCAGCCAAGACGGAACCACTGAAGCTTTCTTT
NA	TRBD1	TRBV29-1	TRBJ2-2	CSVAGTDTGELFF	TGCAGCGTTGCGGGGACAGACACCGGGGAGCTGTTTTTT
NA	NA	TRBV6-2/TRBV6-3	TRBJ1-1	CASSYNGRPGAFF	TGTGCCAGCAGTTACAACGGAAGACCCGGGGCTTTCTTT
NA	NA	TRBV7-2	TRBJ2-7	CASSLRDGAYEQYF	TGTGCCAGCAGCCTCCGGGACGGGGCCTACGAGCAGTACTTC
once	NA	TRBV18	TRBJ2-1	CASSPISKSSYNEQFF	TGTGCCAGCTCACCAATAAGCAAGTCTTCCTACAATGAGCAGTTCTTC
NA	NA	TRBV29-1	TRBJ1-1	CSVEERRGGESGAFF	TGCAGCGTTGAAGAACGTAGGGGGGGAGAATCAGGAGCTTTCTTT
NA	NA	TRBV6-5	TRBJ2-6	CASLPSGPGANVLTF	TGTGCCAGCCTCCCTTCAGGGCCCGGGGCCAACGTCCTGACTTTC
NA	NA	TRBV9	TRBJ1-2	CASSVIVGTNYGYTF	TGTGCCAGCAGCGTTATTGTAGGGACTAACTATGGCTACACCTTC
NA	NA	TRBV5-1	TRBJ2-1	CASSRSPGLTGDEQFF	TGCGCCAGCAGTCGTAGCCCGGGTCTGACAGGAGATGAGCAGTTCTTC
once	TRBD2	TRBV12-3/TRBV12-4	TRBJ2-1	CASSSSWTRWDEQFF	TGTGCCAGCAGTTCATCCTGGACTAGGTGGGATGAGCAGTTCTTC
few	NA	TRBV5-1	TRBJ2-5	CASSLAQGEGTQYF	TGCGCCAGCAGCTTGGCGCAGGGCGAGGGGACCCAGTACTTC
NA	TRBD2	TRBV7-3	TRBJ2-5	CASSPRAAGGPSETQYF	TGTGCCAGCAGCCCTCGGGCGGCGGGGGGGCCGTCAGAGACCCAGTACTTC